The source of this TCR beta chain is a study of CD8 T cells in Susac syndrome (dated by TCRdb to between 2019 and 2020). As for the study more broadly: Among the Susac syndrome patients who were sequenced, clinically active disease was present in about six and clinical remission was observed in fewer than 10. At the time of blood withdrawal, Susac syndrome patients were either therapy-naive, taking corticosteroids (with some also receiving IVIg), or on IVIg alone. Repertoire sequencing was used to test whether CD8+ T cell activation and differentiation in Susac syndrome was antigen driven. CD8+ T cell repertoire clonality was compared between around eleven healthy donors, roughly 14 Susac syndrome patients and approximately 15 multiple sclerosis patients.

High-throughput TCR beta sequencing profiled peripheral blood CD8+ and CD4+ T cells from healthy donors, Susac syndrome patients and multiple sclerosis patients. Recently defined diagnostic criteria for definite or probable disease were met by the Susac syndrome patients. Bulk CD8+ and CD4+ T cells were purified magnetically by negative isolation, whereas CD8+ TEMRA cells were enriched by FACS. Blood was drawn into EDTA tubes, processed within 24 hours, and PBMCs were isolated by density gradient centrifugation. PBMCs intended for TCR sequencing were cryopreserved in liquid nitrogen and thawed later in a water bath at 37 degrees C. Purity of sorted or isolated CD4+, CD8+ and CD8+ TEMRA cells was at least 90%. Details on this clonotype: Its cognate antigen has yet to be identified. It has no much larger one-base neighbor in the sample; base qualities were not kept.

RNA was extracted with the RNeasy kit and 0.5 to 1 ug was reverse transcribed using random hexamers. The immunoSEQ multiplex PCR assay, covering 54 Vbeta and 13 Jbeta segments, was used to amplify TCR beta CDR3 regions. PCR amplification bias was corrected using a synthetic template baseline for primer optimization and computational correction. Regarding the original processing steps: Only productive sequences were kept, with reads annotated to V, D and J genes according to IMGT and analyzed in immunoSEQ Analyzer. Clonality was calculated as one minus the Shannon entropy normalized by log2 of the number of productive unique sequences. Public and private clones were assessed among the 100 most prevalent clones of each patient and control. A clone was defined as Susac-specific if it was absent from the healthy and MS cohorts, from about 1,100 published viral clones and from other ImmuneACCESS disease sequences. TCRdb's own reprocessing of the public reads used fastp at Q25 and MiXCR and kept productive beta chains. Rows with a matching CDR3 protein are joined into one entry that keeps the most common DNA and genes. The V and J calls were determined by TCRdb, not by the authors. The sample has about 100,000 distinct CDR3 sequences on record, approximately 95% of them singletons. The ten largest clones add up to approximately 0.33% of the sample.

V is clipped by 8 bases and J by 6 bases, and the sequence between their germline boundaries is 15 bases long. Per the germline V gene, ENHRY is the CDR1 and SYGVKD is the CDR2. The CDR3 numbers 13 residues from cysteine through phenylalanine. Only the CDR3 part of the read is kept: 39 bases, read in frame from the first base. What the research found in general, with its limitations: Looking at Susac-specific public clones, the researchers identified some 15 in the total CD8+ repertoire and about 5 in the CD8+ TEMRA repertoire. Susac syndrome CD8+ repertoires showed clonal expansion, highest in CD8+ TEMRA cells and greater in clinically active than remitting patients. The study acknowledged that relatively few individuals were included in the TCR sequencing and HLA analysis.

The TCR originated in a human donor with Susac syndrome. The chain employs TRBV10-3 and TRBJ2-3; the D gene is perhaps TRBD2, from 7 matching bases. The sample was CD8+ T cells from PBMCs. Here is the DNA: TGTGCCATCTCTAACAGGGAGGGGGATACGCAGTATTTT. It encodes CAISNREGDTQYF.